The present TCR beta chain was sequenced within a study of blood T cell repertoires in COVID-19. In the study overall: T cells, B-cell-depleted T cells, or PBMCs provided the cDNA or gDNA that served as material.

This CDR3 has 15 residues. Germline V gives CDR1 ENHRY, CDR2 SYGVKD. The V end lost 3 bases, the J end lost 3 bases, and 15 bases lay between the germline ends. The repertoire was sequenced with immunoSEQ multiplex PCR; TCRdb's copy has only in-frame clones and lacks some. The table records tens of thousands of clones, approximately 89% of them present only once. The sequence was obtained from a human donor in a cohort sampled during active COVID-19. Sequenced input: peripheral blood. The V and J genes are TRBV10-3 and TRBJ2-7; the D gene is possibly TRBD1 (5 bases). The CDR3 region is CAISDPQGLDYEQYF. The CDR3 DNA sequence: TGTGCCATCAGTGACCCCCAGGGTTTGGACTACGAGCAGTACTTC.